This T cell receptor beta chain was recovered during a study of shared clonotypes between healthy human individuals. Study-wide points: Generally, estimated richness proved larger in naive subsets than it did in memory subsets.

CDR3 size: 13 residues. Trimming cost V 0 bases and J 6 bases, with 10 bases left between them. The germline gives CDR1 SGHKS, CDR2 YYEKEE (reference sequence). Repertoires were generated with immunoSEQ multiplex PCR, while TCRdb's copy carries only in-frame clones and drops some. The table shows 950,000 to 1,300,000 clones, with approximately 68% occurring only once. Points on this clone: Its antigen is not known.

This rearrangement joins TRBV5-5 to TRBJ2-7; tentatively, D is TRBD2 (5 bases). The receptor comes from a man aged 18 to 30 in good health. The sequencing sample was made of memory CD4+ T cells sorted from blood. Subset here: CD45RA-negative fraction. CDR3 DNA: TGTGCCAGCAGCTTGGCGGGGTTCGGCGAGCAGTACTTC. Amino acid sequence: CASSLAGFGEQYF.